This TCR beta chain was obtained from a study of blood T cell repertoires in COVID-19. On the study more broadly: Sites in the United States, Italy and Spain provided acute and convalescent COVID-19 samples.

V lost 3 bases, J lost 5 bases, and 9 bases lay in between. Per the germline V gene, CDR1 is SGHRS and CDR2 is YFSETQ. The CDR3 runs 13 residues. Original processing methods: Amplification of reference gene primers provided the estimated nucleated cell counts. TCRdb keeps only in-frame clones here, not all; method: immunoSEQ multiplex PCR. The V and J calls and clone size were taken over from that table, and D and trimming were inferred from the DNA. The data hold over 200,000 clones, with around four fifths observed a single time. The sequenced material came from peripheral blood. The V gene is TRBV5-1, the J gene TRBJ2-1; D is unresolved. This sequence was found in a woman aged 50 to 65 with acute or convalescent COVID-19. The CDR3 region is CASSSRVDNEQFF. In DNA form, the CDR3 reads TGCGCCAGCAGCTCACGAGTCGACAATGAGCAGTTCTTC.